The 10 T cell receptor beta chains below come from one sample, sequenced in a study. TRBV12-4/TRBJ1-2 clonotypes were amplified with adaptor-ligated barcode primers. TCRdb ran MiXCR on the multiplex PCR reads and lists one entry per CDR3 protein. The data show some 1,500 distinct CDR3 sequences, around 4% seen once. Sequenced sample: naive CD4+ T cells sorted from blood. This sample's subset: naive CD4+ T cells, CD4+CD45RA+CD25-. The origin of the receptors is a female donor with breast cancer.

Judged by abundance, this clonotype is medium-sized. The rearrangement joins TRBV12-3 or TRBV12-4 to TRBJ1-2; D unclear. V gave up 5 bases and J gave up 5 bases, with 3 bases separating them. This CDR3 is 10 amino acids long. This CDR3 reads CASSRYGYTF. The CDR3 DNA sequence: TGTGCCAGCAGTCGGTATGGCTACACCTTC.

Many counts were recorded for this clonotype. J is TRBJ1-2 and V is TRBV12-3 or TRBV12-4; D uncertain. This CDR3 is built from 13 residues. Trimming pared 0 bases from V and 4 bases from J, leaving 6 bases between. The CDR3 is CASSLANGYGYTF. CDR3 in DNA: TGTGCCAGCAGTTTAGCAAACGGCTATGGCTACACCTTC.

The chain joins TRBV12-3 or TRBV12-4 to TRBJ1-2; TRBD1 is a possible D gene (5 bases). The CDR3 loop spans 12 amino acids. Trimming cost V 5 bases and J 8 bases, with 12 bases left between them. The CDR3: CASSRTLQGYTF. CDR3 DNA: TGTGCCAGCAGTCGGACACTTCAGGGCTACACCTTC.

Sample share makes this clonotype medium-sized (0.01 to 0.1%). The chain couples TRBV12-3 or TRBV12-4 to TRBJ1-2; perhaps TRBD1 as D (5 bases). The CDR3 spans 13 residues. V lost 5 bases to trimming and J lost 7 bases, with 14 bases between them. The CDR3 reads CASSTGLQGGYTF. As DNA, the CDR3 is TGTGCCAGCAGTACGGGACTTCAAGGTGGCTACACCTTC.

This clonotype was seen at least ten times. The chain uses TRBV12-3 or TRBV12-4 and TRBJ1-2, with 9 bases identical to TRBD1. The CDR3 is made up of 15 amino acids. Trimming removed 7 bases from V and 4 bases from J; junction bases left unmatched: 10. This CDR3 is CASTPGQGGIYGYTF. CDR3 coding DNA: TGTGCCAGCACACCGGGACAGGGTGGTATCTATGGCTACACCTTC.

By its share, this clonotype is medium-sized (0.01 to 0.1%). The chain has TRBV12-3 or TRBV12-4 and TRBJ1-2, with 7 bases matching TRBD1. V gave up 8 bases and J gave up 6 bases; unmatched junction bases: 3. The CDR3 is 11 amino acids. CDR3 bases: TGTGCCAGCGGGACAGCTAATGGCTACACCTTC. Residues: CASGTANGYTF.

This clonotype is medium-sized (0.01 to 0.1%) within its sample. The genes are TRBV12-3 or TRBV12-4 and TRBJ1-2, with D unclear. This CDR3 contains 13 residues. Trimming removed 1 base from V and 10 bases from J, with 13 bases in between. The CDR3 loop reads CASSLGPALDYTF. In DNA, the CDR3 is TGTGCCAGCAGTTTAGGTCCTGCTCTCGACTACACCTTC.

This clonotype was found many times. This rearrangement joins TRBV12-3 or TRBV12-4 to TRBJ1-2; no clear D. V was trimmed by 2 bases and J by 1 base, leaving 8 bases between them. This CDR3 has 14 amino acids. The CDR3 spells CASSLRGFNYGYTF. CDR3 in DNA: TGTGCCAGCAGTTTAAGAGGTTTTAACTATGGCTACACCTTC.

This clonotype is categorized as large. The chain links TRBV12-3 or TRBV12-4 to TRBJ1-2; possible D gene TRBD1, 6 bases. The ends were cut back, 7 bases at V and 4 bases at J, with 13 bases in the middle. The CDR3 spans 13 residues. The CDR3 sequence is CASTPDRSYGYTF. The CDR3 bases are TGTGCCAGCACCCCAGACAGGTCCTATGGCTACACCTTC.

This clonotype is medium-sized by share. This chain links TRBV12-3 or TRBV12-4 with TRBJ1-2; 7 bases are a match to TRBD1. Trimming cost V 1 base and J 6 bases; bases outside gene matches: 5. The CDR3 has 14 residues. The CDR3 DNA sequence: TGTGCCAGCAGTTTAGACAGGGGACCGGATGGCTACACCTTC. This translates into CASSLDRGPDGYTF.